Listed below are T cell receptor beta chains from one sample, sequenced in a study of beta chain features in type 1 diabetes. Here immunoSEQ multiplex PCR was the method, and the copy in TCRdb shows in-frame clones only, minus some. The table includes approximately 300,000 clones, approximately 11% detected once. Material: naive CD4+ T cells from blood. Source of these receptors: a woman in her 30s in good health. Each CDR3 is given with its conserved first and last residue. A D gene is named only where the DNA matches it firmly. Clone sizes are given selectively: once, few, many, or a class where the clone is expanded.

V	D	size	J	DNA	CDR3
TRBV7-3	TRBD2	-	TRBJ2-7	TGTGCCAGCAGCTTGTTAGCGGGAGAAGAGCAGTACTTC	CASSLLAGEEQYF
TRBV5-1	-	few	TRBJ1-4	TGCGCCAGCAGCCTGGACAACGACCTGCGGTTAAATGAAAAACTGTTTTTT	CASSLDNDLRLNEKLFF
TRBV18	TRBD1	few	TRBJ2-3	TGTGCCAGCTCACCGGGACAGGCTTCCCCAGATACGCAGTATTTT	CASSPGQASPDTQYF
TRBV30	-	few	TRBJ1-5	TGTGCCTGGAGGCTACCTGGTGAGGCGAAATATAGCAATCAGCCCCAGCATTTT	CAWRLPGEAKYSNQPQHF
TRBV5-5	TRBD1	-	TRBJ2-1	TGTGCCAGCAGCTCCGGGACAGGGGTTTACAATGAGCAGTTCTTC	CASSSGTGVYNEQFF
TRBV7-2	TRBD2	-	TRBJ2-5	TGTGCCAGCAGCTTAGACCCGGGGGGAGAGACCCAGTACTTC	CASSLDPGGETQYF
TRBV19	-	few	TRBJ2-6	TGTGCCAGTAGTCGCACCACAGGGTCTGGGGCCAACGTCCTGACTTTC	CASSRTTGSGANVLTF
TRBV6-4	-	-	TRBJ1-2	TGTGCCAGCAGTGACTCAGCAGGGGCTAACTATGGCTACACCTTC	CASSDSAGANYGYTF
TRBV2	-	few	TRBJ2-2	TGTGCCGCGAGTGGGGACTCCGCGAACACCGGGGAGCTGTTTTTT	CAASGDSANTGELFF
TRBV30	-	-	TRBJ2-7	TGTGCCTGGAGGGGGCTACACGCCGAAGGCTCCTACGAGCAGTACTTC	CAWRGLHAEGSYEQYF
TRBV5-1	-	few	TRBJ2-2	TGCGCCAGCAGACTCCGGGGGGACAACGGGGAGCTGTTTTTT	CASRLRGDNGELFF
TRBV12-5	-	-	TRBJ1-1	TGTGCTAGTGCTCAGGACACTGAAGCTTTCTTT	CASAQDTEAFF